The next 20 T cell receptor beta chains were all read from a single sample in a study of Ad26.COV2.S vaccination and SARS-CoV-2 variants. As to treatment: about 20 received Ad26.COV2.S at low or high dose, single or two shots; several received placebo; per-sample allocation not given. Vaccine and placebo recipients were sampled on day 63 after the first injection. Assay used: immunoSEQ multiplex PCR; TCRdb lists only in-frame clones, some missing. The table has approximately 480,000 clones, around 90% seen once. The source was peripheral blood, collected in a trial of Ad26.COV2.S vaccine versus placebo. The receptors originated from a person aged 18-65 years who received the Ad26.COV2.S COVID-19 vaccine or a placebo.

The J gene is TRBJ2-5, the V gene TRBV5-6, with a weak D call TRBD1 (6 bases). V lost 4 bases, J lost 5 bases, and 12 bases lay in between. In germline, CDR1 is SGHDT, CDR2 YYEEEE. CDR3 size: 13 residues. The CDR3 DNA reads as TGTGCCAGCAGCCCGACGAGGGGGGAGACCCAGTACTTC. This sequence encodes CASSPTRGETQYF.

V usage is TRBV28 and J usage is TRBJ2-2, with D maybe TRBD2 (5 bases). V was pared by 6 bases and J by 3 bases, with 11 bases between. The germline CDR1 and CDR2 sequences are MDHEN and SYDVKM. This CDR3 is built from 14 residues. CDR3: CASSKRVDTGELFF. CDR3 in DNA: TGTGCCAGCAGCAAGAGGGTAGACACCGGGGAGCTGTTTTTT.

For the CDR3, the DNA is TGTGCCAGCAGTTTAGACCAGAGGAATCAGCAGTTCTTC. Translating gives CASSLDQRNQQFF. The chain recombines TRBV12-3 or TRBV12-4 with TRBJ2-1; D is ambiguous. V was cut by 1 base and J by 11 bases, with 12 bases left in between. The CDR3 length is 13 residues.

This chain joins TRBV5-1 and TRBJ2-1; TRBD2 matches at 9 bases. This CDR3 spans 19 amino acids. V shed 4 bases and J 6 bases; nucleotides not matched to a gene: 20. Germline V gene sequence: CDR1 SGHRS, CDR2 YFSETQ. For the CDR3, the DNA is TGCGCCAGCAGCCCAGGTCCAGCGGGAGGCCTCACCCGGGGCAATGAGCAGTTCTTC. Its translation: CASSPGPAGGLTRGNEQFF.

This chain links TRBV27 with TRBJ1-5; D call uncertain. V lost 3 bases and J lost 7, with 10 bases in between. Germline V gives CDR1 MNHEY, CDR2 SMNVEV (reference sequence). This CDR3 contains 13 residues. CDR3 bases: TGTGCCAGCAGTTTCGAAGATGGACAGCCCCAGCATTTT. Translating it yields CASSFEDGQPQHF.

The rearrangement joins TRBV19 to TRBJ1-2; 7 bases line up with TRBD1. Trimming took 7 bases from V and 7 from J; bases not matched to a gene: 18. Germline lookup yields CDR1 LNHDA and CDR2 SQIVND (reference sequence). The CDR3 is 16 amino acids. The DNA for the CDR3 is TGTGCCAGTAACCCCTTTATGGCAGGGGGGTACAGTGGCTACACCTTC. This gives the protein CASNPFMAGGYSGYTF.

This clone showed up just a few times. The chain is built from TRBV21-1 and TRBJ1-5; no check of the table's D call, TRBD1, against the DNA was made. TRBV21-1 corresponds to a pseudogene. The CDR3 loop spans 16 amino acids. The CDR3 coding sequence is TGTGCCAGCACCCCACCCACGCCTCAAGGGGATCAGCCCCAGCATTTT. It translates to CASTPPTPQGDQPQHF.

This clone occurred once. J is TRBJ2-7 and V is TRBV30, with a weak D call TRBD2 (5 bases). V lost 3 bases, J lost 0 bases, and 15 bases lay in between. The germline V gene has CDR1 GTSNPN and CDR2 SVGIG (reference sequence). The CDR3 is made up of 15 amino acids. CDR3 in amino acids: CAWRPSGDFSYEQYF. In DNA, the CDR3 is TGTGCCTGGAGGCCCAGCGGAGATTTCTCCTACGAGCAGTACTTC.

V usage is TRBV15 and J usage is TRBJ1-3; unclear D gene. CDR3 length equals 15 residues. Looked up from germline, CDR1 is LNHNV and CDR2 is YYDKDF (reference sequence). V was cut by 7 bases and J by 0 bases, with 13 bases left in between. The CDR3 nucleotides read TGTGCCACCACGCAAGGACGCAACTCTGGAAACACCATATATTTT. It is translated as CATTQGRNSGNTIYF.

The chain links TRBV5-4 to TRBJ1-4, with a possible D match to TRBD1 (6 bases). The CDR3 totals 15 residues. Trimming removed 3 bases at V and 8 bases at J, with 17 bases between. Germline values: CDR1 SGHNT, CDR2 YYREEE (reference sequence). The CDR3 DNA sequence: TGTGCCAGCAGCTACAAAGGGGGTCATGGAGAAAAACTGTTTTTT. Translated, it gives CASSYKGGHGEKLFF.

The chain combines TRBV2 with TRBJ1-1; a possible D gene is TRBD1 (5 bases). V shed 7 bases and J shed 9 bases, with 12 bases lying between them. CDR3 length equals 11 residues. CDR1 and CDR2 from the germline V gene are SNHLY and FYNNEI. The CDR3 here is CASTGGGKAFF. The CDR3 DNA is TGTGCCAGCACTGGGGGAGGGAAAGCTTTCTTT. Complete variable domain (other parts from reference TRBV2 and TRBJ1-1): EPEVTQTPSHQVTQMGQEVILRCVPISNHLYFYWYRQILGQKVEFLVSFYNNEISEKSEIFDDQFSVERPDGSNFTLKIRSTKLEDSAMYFCASTGGGKAFFGQGTRLTVV.

V gene TRBV19 combines with J gene TRBJ2-7; maybe TRBD2 (6 bases). CDR1 is LNHDA and CDR2 is SQIVND in the germline V gene (reference sequence). CDR3 length: 18 amino acids. Trimming left V 4 bases short and J 5 bases short, with 27 bases between. For the CDR3, the DNA is TGTGCCAGTAGTAGCGTCAGAGGCAGGGACTCACTTTCGAACGAGCAGTACTTC. Its protein is CASSSVRGRDSLSNEQYF.

The chain combines TRBV24-1 with TRBJ2-7; 10 bases are a match to TRBD1. Germline CDR1 and CDR2: KGHDR and SFDVKD. V dropped 4 bases and J dropped 3; count of bases not matched to a gene: 8. This CDR3 contains 16 residues. CDR3 sequence (DNA): TGTGCCACCAGTGACCCCGGACAGGGGGGTGACTACGAGCAGTACTTC. The encoded protein is CATSDPGQGGDYEQYF.

The rearrangement links TRBV7-9 to TRBJ1-1; D remains ambiguous. The V and J ends lost 1 base and 1 base respectively, with 7 bases between them. The CDR3 consists of 14 residues. Looked up from germline, CDR1 is SEHNR and CDR2 is FQNEAQ (reference sequence). CDR3 DNA sequence: TGTGCCAGCAGCTTAGAGACGGGGAACACTGAAGCTTTCTTT. As protein: CASSLETGNTEAFF.

As concerns this clone: Different DNA sequences within this sample yield the same CDR3. The CDR3 DNA follows: TGTGCCAGCAGTGACGAGAGGGGCACTGAAGCTTTCTTT. Its translation: CASSDERGTEAFF. The chain employs TRBV2 and TRBJ1-1; D is perhaps TRBD1 (5 bases). CDR3 size: 13 residues. Trimming cost V 3 bases and J 4 bases, with 9 bases left between them. In germline, CDR1 is SNHLY, CDR2 FYNNEI.

The chain has TRBV6-2 or TRBV6-3 and TRBJ2-7, with 7 bases lining up with TRBD1. The length of the CDR3 is 15 residues. V gave up 2 bases and J gave up 6 bases; unmatched junction bases: 10. Looked up from germline, CDR1 is MNHEY and CDR2 is SVGEGT. CDR3 in amino acids: CASSYDEGALGEQYF. The CDR3 DNA follows: TGTGCCAGCAGTTACGATGAGGGGGCGCTAGGCGAGCAGTACTTC.

The count of this clone is one. The J gene is TRBJ2-1, the V gene TRBV29-1, with D tentatively TRBD2 (5 bases). This CDR3 comprises 13 residues. Trimming took off 7 bases at V and 3 bases at J, with 13 bases between the two ends. The germline V gene encodes CDR1 SQVTM and CDR2 ANQGSEA. The CDR3 protein is CSASTGIYNEQFF. The CDR3 DNA sequence: TGCAGCGCGTCGACCGGGATCTACAATGAGCAGTTCTTC.

The CDR3 sequence is CATKRGLSGNTIYF. The CDR3 region has the DNA TGTGCCACCAAGAGGGGACTCTCTGGAAACACCATATATTTT. This sequence joins TRBV30 and TRBJ1-3, with TRBD1 as a possible D gene (5 bases). Trimming cost V 8 bases and J 0 bases, with 14 bases left between them. Germline lookup yields CDR1 GTSNPN and CDR2 SVGIG (reference sequence). The CDR3 totals 14 residues. Looking up the rest from reference TRBV30 and TRBJ1-3 gives the full variable domain: SQTIHQWPATLVQPVGSPLSLECTVEGTSNPNLYWYRQAAGRGLQLLFYSVGIGQISSEVPQNLSASRPQDRQFILSSKKLLLSDSGFYLCATKRGLSGNTIYFGEGSWLTVV.

This clone is a singleton in its sample. The CDR3 sequence is CASSLTSGSTSYNEQFF. The DNA for the CDR3 is TGTGCCAGCAGCTTAACTAGCGGGAGTACTTCCTACAATGAGCAGTTCTTC. The chain recombines TRBV11-2 with TRBJ2-1; 11 bases align to TRBD2. Germline V CDR1 and CDR2: SGHAT, FQNNGV. This CDR3 is built from 17 residues. V gave up 2 bases and J gave up 1 base; unmatched junction bases: 4.

This chain joins TRBV9 and TRBJ1-1; TRBD1 might be the D (6 bases). V dropped 4 bases and J dropped 1 base, with 14 bases sitting between them. The CDR3 is 15 residues long. Germline assignment: CDR1 SGDLS and CDR2 YYNGEE. The CDR3 loop reads CASSTAGGANTEAFF. CDR3 nucleotide sequence: TGTGCCAGCAGCACCGCGGGGGGGGCGAACACTGAAGCTTTCTTT. The variable domain in full, with the rest retrieved from reference TRBV9 and TRBJ1-1, is DSGVTQTPKHLITATGQRVTLRCSPRSGDLSVYWYQQSLDQGLQFLIQYYNGEERAKGNILERFSAQQFPDLHSELNLSSLELGDSALYFCASSTAGGANTEAFFGQGTRLTVV.